This TCR beta chain came from a study of cytomegalovirus exposure and HLA in healthy donors (dated by TCRdb to about 2017). Study-level background: An earlier analysis of more than 550 of the donors reported around 280 Gb of sequence data and about 120 million unique TCR beta sequences obtained from about 179 million T cells. Roughly 300 gigabases of sequencing data and approximately 85 million unique TCR sequences were included in an early release covering several hundred HLA-typed donors. The genetic ancestry cluster associated with self-reported Caucasian donors included about 84% of the 398 genotyped donors. The study aimed to test whether signatures of past pathogen exposure could be identified by cataloging public T cell receptors. The study profiled the T cell repertoires of approximately 700 subjects by immunosequencing and related them to cytomegalovirus serostatus. Along with the approximately 650-subject first cohort, a separate validation cohort of over a hundred different subjects was used. To predict cytomegalovirus infection status, the study brought together high-throughput TCR immunosequencing, statistical association of individual TCRs with disease status, and machine learning. In a later analysis, previously published TCR beta repertoires from hundreds of donors were re-analyzed and high-resolution HLA genotyping was added so that TCR occurrence patterns could be studied. Rather than drawing on any new phenotypic data, the later analysis identified candidate immune exposures from TCR beta sequences and the way those sequences occurred across donors. In an earlier analysis of roughly 580 of the donors, high-throughput TCR beta sequencing was used to judge whether each TCR beta V gene segment behaved as functional or pseudogenic. Alongside the repertoire data, information on donor age, sex, ethnicity and CMV serostatus was compiled. Genome-wide SNP genotypes for about three fifths of the roughly 670 donors were used in a later genetic analysis, which treated that subset as a discovery cohort. Every discovery cohort repertoire had been produced on one sequencing platform. HLA typing covered class I and class II loci at four-digit resolution. The number of typed donors differed by locus: about 629-640 for A, B, C, DRB1 and DQB1; approximately 520 for DQA1; approximately 600 for DPA1; and some 450 for DPB1. Because of strong linkage in the cohort, roughly five DR-DQ haplotypes were treated as single units for association and clustering. Across about 370 genotyped donors of the cohort, an average of about 240,000 unique TCR beta nucleotide sequences per donor were sequenced, and around 20% of those sequences were non-productive.

Reading from cysteine to phenylalanine, the CDR3 counts 16 amino acids. The sequence is cut down to CDR3 DNA, 48 bases in frame from base 1. V lost 0 bases and J lost 2 bases, and the count of bases not matched to a germline gene is 6. Per the germline V gene, SGHTA is the CDR1 and FQGTGA is the CDR2. What the research found in general, with its limitations: While some public TCRs were present in many individuals, most TCR sequences turned up only very rarely across donors. The study listed 150 to 200 TCR beta chains as associated with cytomegalovirus. In an earlier analysis of about 540 of the donors, most TCR beta V segments were observed in productive rearrangements about 90% or about 30% of the time, broadly matching IMGT annotations. It was suggested by the authors that the approach could potentially be generalized to other disease states and immunological phenotypes. Roughly uniform sequencing depth across donors was assumed in presence/absence analyses, although this assumption may not hold. An association between a missense DCLRE1C variant and V-gene and J-gene trimming of TCR beta chains was found in a later genetic analysis and replicated in an independent cohort. A later analysis associated about 17,000 TCR beta sequences with specific HLA alleles at a false discovery rate of 0.05. Only TCR beta chains were sequenced in this cohort, and the absence of alpha or paired-chain data limited detectable features. When HLA alleles, especially DR and DQ, strongly co-occurred, TCR associations were difficult to assign to individual alleles. Roughly 17 rarely observed V segments, including chromosome 9 orphons, were excluded from the earlier analysis of several hundred of the donors because counts were too low. A later genetic analysis reported fewer N-insertions in productive TCRs among donors in an Asian-associated ancestry cluster than the approximately 670-donor mean. The 87-base-pair reads could not distinguish some IMGT-functional V segments, including TRBV6-2 and TRBV6-3, so those segments were excluded. In a later analysis, HLA-associated TCR beta chains showed more clonal expansion and lower generation probabilities than non-associated chains that were equally common. A cluster of highly shared sequence variants was judged likely to represent a technical artifact of the sequencing pipeline. A later analysis found that most CMV-associated TCR beta chains appeared HLA-restricted, with HLA associations seemingly driven largely by CMV exposure. Correlated functional status among segregating V segments might be attributable to linkage disequilibrium, but an unknown experimental factor could not be ruled out. A further reported finding was that TCR beta sequences accurately predicted the HLA-A and HLA-B alleles for most subjects in the first cohort. In a later analysis, the rate of TCR association differed among HLA loci, with DRB1 alleles having the most associated TCRs and HLA-C alleles having the fewest. A few of the identified cytomegalovirus-associated TCR beta chains were confirmed in vitro to be specific for cytomegalovirus antigens. According to a later analysis, parvovirus B19, influenza, CMV and Epstein-Barr virus appeared linked to several top co-occurrence clusters. HLA typing was unavailable for some donors at each locus, so association tests used only the typed subset. CMV serostatus was the only immune exposure information available for the cohort. The classifier was reported to diagnose cytomegalovirus status with high specificity and sensitivity in both the original and validation cohorts.

In total, approximately 700 healthy bone marrow donors made up the cohort. At the time of sampling, every cohort member was nominally healthy, though immune exposures that went unrecorded were likely present. The donor tested CMV seronegative, placing the donor among the roughly 350 seronegative members of the cohort. A peripheral blood sample was collected from each donor, and TCR beta sequencing was performed on peripheral blood mononuclear cells. Genomic DNA extraction from the blood cell samples was performed with the Qiagen DNeasy Blood Extraction Kit. Turning to this clone: The antigen it binds to is not known. Base qualities are not provided; no much larger clone lies one nucleotide away.

Library generation was performed with the immunoSEQ multiplex PCR assay. For the multiplex PCR, a mixture combining 60 forward primers for TCR Vbeta segments and 13 reverse primers for TCR Jbeta segments was used. Amplification of the CDR3 region of rearranged TCR beta genes was performed with a multiplex PCR assay on genomic DNA. On the Illumina HiSeq System, the amplified TCR beta libraries were sequenced as 87-base-pair reads. As for the authors' bioinformatics: A later analysis counted 65 million to 90 million unique TCR beta chains across the 666 repertoires, and roughly 10 million of these chains were shared by at least two donors. Raw reads were error-corrected and collapsed into unique sequences with a nearest-neighbor algorithm that merged closely related sequences to remove PCR and sequencing errors. V, D and J gene segments were assigned by aligning CDR3 sequences to IMGT reference sequences. For a sequence to be retained, a match of at least six nucleotides was required to both a V gene segment and a J gene segment. A rearrangement was called productive if the CDR3 had no stop codons and remained in frame with V and J, and every other rearrangement was called non-productive. CDR3 was defined according to IMGT convention as the region running from the second conserved V-encoded cysteine to the conserved J-encoded phenylalanine. In an earlier analysis of around 600 of the donors, sequences lacking an unambiguous match to a single V gene segment were excluded. In an earlier analysis of a few hundred of the donors, V segments were called functional above 56.7% productive rearrangements and were called segregating when the between-donor standard deviation exceeded 5%. To diagnose cytomegalovirus status from the catalog of TCR beta chain sequences, a statistical classification framework was built. In a later analysis, TCR nucleotide sequences were compared against IMGT/GENE-DB human TR gene sequences so that V and J genes could be assigned. A later analysis assigned CDR3 sequences and most-parsimonious VDJ recombination scenarios with the TCRdist pipeline. A later analysis defined each TCR beta chain by its CDR3 amino acid sequence plus V-gene family, and excluded reads lacking a unique V-gene family. In a later analysis, 550 to 650 highly shared, low-generation-probability nucleotide sequences were removed to address suspected cross-contamination and a sequencing artifact. In a later analysis, a clonal expansion index was calculated for each public chain from normalized within-repertoire ranks of inferred template counts. A later analysis computed generation probabilities with a VDJ recombination model fitted to out-of-frame rearrangements, and checked the results against IGoR. A later analysis scored TCR-TCR, TCR-HLA and TCR-CMV co-occurrence with hypergeometric tests, applying a repertoire-size bias correction to TCR pairs. A later analysis estimated false discovery rates by permuting HLA or CMV assignments 20 times. In a later analysis, co-occurring TCRs were grouped using DBSCAN, with TCRdist sequence similarity added in when clustering inside HLA-allele-positive subsets. Repertoires with fewer than 30,000 or more than 120,000 public chains, plus five repertoires with anomalous nucleotide sharing, were excluded from co-occurrence clustering. The clones in this table, taken by TCRdb from immuneACCESS, are in-frame only. Not every clone is retained; where verified, under half of the shortfall comes from an unresolved V gene, and the cause of the rest is unknown. That table furnishes V, J and clone size, whereas the DNA furnished D and trimming. Across this sample there are tens of thousands of clones, with about 84% seen only once. The ten top clones hold under 7% of the sample.

The chain links TRBV7-3 with TRBJ2-5; 7 middle bases align to TRBD2. Sequenced material: PBMCs. The receptor was derived from a male donor in good health and CMV-seronegative. The DNA sequence follows: TGTGCCAGCAGCTTAACGGGAGGCGGGGGTCAAGAGACCCAGTACTTC. Its product reads: CASSLTGGGGQETQYF.